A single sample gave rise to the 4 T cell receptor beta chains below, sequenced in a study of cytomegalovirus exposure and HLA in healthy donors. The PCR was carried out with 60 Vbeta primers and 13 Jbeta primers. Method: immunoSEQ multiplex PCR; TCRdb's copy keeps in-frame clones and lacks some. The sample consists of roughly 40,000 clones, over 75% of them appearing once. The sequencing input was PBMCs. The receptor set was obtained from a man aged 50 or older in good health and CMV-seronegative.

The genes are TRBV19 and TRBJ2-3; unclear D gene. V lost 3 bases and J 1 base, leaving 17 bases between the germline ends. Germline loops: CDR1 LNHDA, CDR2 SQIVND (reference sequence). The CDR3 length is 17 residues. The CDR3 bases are TGTGCCAGTAGTATTATGTTGGGCCCCCAAGGCACAGATACGCAGTATTTT. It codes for CASSIMLGPQGTDTQYF.

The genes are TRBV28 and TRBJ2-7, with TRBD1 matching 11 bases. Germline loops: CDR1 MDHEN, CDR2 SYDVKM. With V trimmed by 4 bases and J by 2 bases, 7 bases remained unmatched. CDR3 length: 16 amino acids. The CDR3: CASSSPGQGGTYEQYF. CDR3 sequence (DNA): TGTGCCAGCAGTTCCCCGGGACAGGGGGGCACCTACGAGCAGTACTTC.

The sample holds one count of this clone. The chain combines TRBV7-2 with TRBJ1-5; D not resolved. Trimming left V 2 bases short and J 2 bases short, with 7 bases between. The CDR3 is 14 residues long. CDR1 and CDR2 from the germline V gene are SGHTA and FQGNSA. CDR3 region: CASSLMVGNQPQHF. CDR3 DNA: TGTGCCAGCAGCTTAATGGTAGGCAATCAGCCCCAGCATTTT.

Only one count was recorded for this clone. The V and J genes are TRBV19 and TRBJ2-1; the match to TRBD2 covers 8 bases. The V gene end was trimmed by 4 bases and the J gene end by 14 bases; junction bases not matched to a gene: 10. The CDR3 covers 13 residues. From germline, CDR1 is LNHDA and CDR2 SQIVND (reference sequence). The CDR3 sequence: CASSSPPAGVEFF. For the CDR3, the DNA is TGTGCCAGTAGTAGTCCTCCAGCGGGAGTTGAGTTCTTC. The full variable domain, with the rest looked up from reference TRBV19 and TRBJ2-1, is DGGITQSPKYLFRKEGQNVTLSCEQNLNHDAMYWYRQDPGQGLRLIYYSQIVNDFQKGDIAEGYSVSREKKESFPLTVTSAQKNPTAFYLCASSSPPAGVEFFGPGTRLTVL.